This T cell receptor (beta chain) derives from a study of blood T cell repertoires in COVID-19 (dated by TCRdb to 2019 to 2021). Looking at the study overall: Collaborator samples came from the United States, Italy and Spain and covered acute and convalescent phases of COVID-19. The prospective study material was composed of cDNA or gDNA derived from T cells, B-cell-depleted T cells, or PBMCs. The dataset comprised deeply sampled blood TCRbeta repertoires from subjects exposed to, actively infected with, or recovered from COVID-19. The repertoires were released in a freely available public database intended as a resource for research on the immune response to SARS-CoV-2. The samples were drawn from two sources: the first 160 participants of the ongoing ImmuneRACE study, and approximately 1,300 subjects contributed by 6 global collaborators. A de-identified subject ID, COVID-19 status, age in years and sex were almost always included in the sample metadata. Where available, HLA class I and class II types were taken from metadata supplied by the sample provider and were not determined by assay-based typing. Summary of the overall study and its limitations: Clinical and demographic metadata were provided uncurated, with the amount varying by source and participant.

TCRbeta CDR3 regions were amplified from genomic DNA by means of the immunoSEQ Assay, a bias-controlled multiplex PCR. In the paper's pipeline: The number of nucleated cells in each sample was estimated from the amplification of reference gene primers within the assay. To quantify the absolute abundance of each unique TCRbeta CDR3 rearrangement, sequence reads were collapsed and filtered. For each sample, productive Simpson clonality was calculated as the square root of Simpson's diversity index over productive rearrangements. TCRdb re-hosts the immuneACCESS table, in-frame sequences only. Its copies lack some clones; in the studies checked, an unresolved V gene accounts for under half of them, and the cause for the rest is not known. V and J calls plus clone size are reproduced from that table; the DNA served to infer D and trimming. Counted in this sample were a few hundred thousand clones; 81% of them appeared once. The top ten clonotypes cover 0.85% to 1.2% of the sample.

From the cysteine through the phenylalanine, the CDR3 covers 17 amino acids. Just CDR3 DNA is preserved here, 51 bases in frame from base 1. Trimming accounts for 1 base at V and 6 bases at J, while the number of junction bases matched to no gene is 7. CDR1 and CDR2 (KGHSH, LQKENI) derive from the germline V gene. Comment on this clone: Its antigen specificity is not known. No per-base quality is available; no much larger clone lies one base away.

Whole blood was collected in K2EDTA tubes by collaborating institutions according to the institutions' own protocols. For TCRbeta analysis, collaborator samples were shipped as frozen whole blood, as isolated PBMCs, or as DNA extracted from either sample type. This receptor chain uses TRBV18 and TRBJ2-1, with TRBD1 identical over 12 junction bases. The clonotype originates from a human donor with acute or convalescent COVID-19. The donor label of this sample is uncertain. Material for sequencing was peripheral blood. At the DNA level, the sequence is TGTGCCAGCTCACCACTACGGGGACAGGGGGCCTCCAATGAGCAGTTCTTC. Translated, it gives CASSPLRGQGASNEQFF.